These 9 T cell receptor beta chains were all obtained from the same sample, sequenced in a study of technical replicates of blood from a few donors. Measured with immunoSEQ multiplex PCR; TCRdb has only the in-frame clones, and not every one. The repertoire has under 90,000 clones, just over 95% of them found once; the top ten carry nearly 0.2%. The sample comprised T cells isolated from PBMCs. These receptors were taken from a human donor in good health.

This chain joins TRBV7-9 and TRBJ2-7; a possible D gene is TRBD1 (5 bases). Per germline, CDR1 SEHNR and CDR2 FQNEAQ (reference sequence). This CDR3 has 17 residues. Trimming removed 1 base from V and 1 base from J, with 17 bases in between. CDR3 DNA sequence: TGTGCCAGCAGCTTAGATAGTCAGGCAGGGATGTCCTACGAGCAGTACTTC. Encoded protein: CASSLDSQAGMSYEQYF. The whole variable domain, remainder taken from reference TRBV7-9 and TRBJ2-7, is DTGVSQNPRHKITKRGQNVTFRCDPISEHNRLYWYRQTLGQGPEFLTYFQNEAQLEKSRLLSDRFSAERPKGSFSTLEIQRTEQGDSAMYLCASSLDSQAGMSYEQYFGPGTRLTVT.

This chain connects TRBV15 to TRBJ1-2, with TRBD1 matching over 7 bases. V gave up 3 bases and J gave up 4 bases; unmatched junction bases: 11. The CDR3 spans 16 residues. CDR1 is LNHNV, CDR2 YYDKDF, per germline (reference sequence). This CDR3 is CATSSPPTGLGYGYTF. The DNA of the CDR3 is TGTGCCACCAGCAGCCCCCCGACAGGGCTCGGCTATGGCTACACCTTC.

As for this clone: Sequence at one end of the junction differs from germline and may be a read error. This chain uses TRBV7-7 with TRBJ2-3; 13 bases line up with TRBD2. Germline CDR1 is SSHAT and CDR2 is FNYEAQ (reference sequence). The length of the CDR3 is 16 residues. The CDR3 sequence is CASSPGTSGVSDTQYF. In DNA, the CDR3 is TGTGCTAGCAGCCCGGGGACTAGCGGGGTGTCAGATACGCAGTATTTT. The entire variable domain, with the rest obtained from reference TRBV7-7 and TRBJ2-3, is as follows: GAGVSQSPRYKVTKRGQDVTLRCDPISSHATLYWYQQALGQGPEFLTYFNYEAQPDKSGLPSDRFSAERPEGSISTLTIQRTEQRDSAMYRCASSPGTSGVSDTQYFGPGTRLTVL.

The table lists this clone with a few counts. V usage is TRBV4-1 and J usage is TRBJ1-2; D possibly corresponds to TRBD1 (5 bases). The CDR3 totals 16 residues. Germline V CDR1 and CDR2: MGHRA, YSYEKL. Deletions cut 4 bases from V and 4 bases from J, with 19 bases between. CDR3 in amino acids: CASSPGELGEAYGYTF. In DNA, the CDR3 is TGCGCCAGCAGCCCGGGGGAGCTGGGGGAAGCCTATGGCTACACCTTC.

The chain uses TRBV5-1 and TRBJ2-2; 7 nucleotides line up with TRBD2. The trim removed 0 bases at V and 4 bases at J, leaving 3 bases unmatched. Germline CDR1 SGHRS, CDR2 YFSETQ. The CDR3 spans 15 residues. CDR3 in DNA: TGCGCCAGCAGCTTGGGGACGGGGGGCACCGGGGAGCTGTTTTTT. Translating gives CASSLGTGGTGELFF.

The chain couples TRBV5-4 to TRBJ1-5, with D tentatively TRBD1 (5 bases). Trimming took off 3 bases at V and 4 bases at J, with 11 bases between the two ends. This CDR3 contains 14 residues. Looked up from germline, CDR1 is SGHNT and CDR2 is YYREEE (reference sequence). CDR3 region: CASSSWGVNQPQHF. The CDR3 DNA is TGTGCCAGCAGCTCTTGGGGGGTGAATCAGCCCCAGCATTTT.

The genes are TRBV5-1 and TRBJ2-4; 10 nucleotides line up with TRBD2. CDR1 is SGHRS, CDR2 YFSETQ, per germline. This CDR3 is built from 17 residues. J lost 0 bases, V lost 5 bases, and 8 bases had no gene match. CDR3 region: CASRILAGNLAKNIQYF. CDR3 in DNA: TGCGCCAGCAGGATACTAGCGGGGAACCTAGCCAAAAACATTCAGTACTTC.

The CDR3 here is CASSGGEAAYGYTF. CDR3 bases: TGTGCCAGCAGTGGCGGAGAAGCCGCTTATGGCTACACCTTC. The rearrangement joins TRBV2 to TRBJ1-2, with D unresolved. V lost 4 bases, J lost 5 bases, and 14 bases lay in between. The V gene's germline CDR1 is SNHLY and CDR2 FYNNEI. CDR3 length: 14 amino acids.

The V gene is TRBV5-1, the J gene TRBJ2-5, with a weak D call TRBD2 (5 bases). The CDR3 consists of 15 residues. Trimming stripped 1 base from V and 5 bases from J, with 15 bases between. The germline gives CDR1 SGHRS, CDR2 YFSETQ. In nucleotides, the CDR3 is TGCGCCAGCAGCTTGTATGGCCCCGGGGAGGAGACCCAGTACTTC. It is translated as CASSLYGPGEETQYF.